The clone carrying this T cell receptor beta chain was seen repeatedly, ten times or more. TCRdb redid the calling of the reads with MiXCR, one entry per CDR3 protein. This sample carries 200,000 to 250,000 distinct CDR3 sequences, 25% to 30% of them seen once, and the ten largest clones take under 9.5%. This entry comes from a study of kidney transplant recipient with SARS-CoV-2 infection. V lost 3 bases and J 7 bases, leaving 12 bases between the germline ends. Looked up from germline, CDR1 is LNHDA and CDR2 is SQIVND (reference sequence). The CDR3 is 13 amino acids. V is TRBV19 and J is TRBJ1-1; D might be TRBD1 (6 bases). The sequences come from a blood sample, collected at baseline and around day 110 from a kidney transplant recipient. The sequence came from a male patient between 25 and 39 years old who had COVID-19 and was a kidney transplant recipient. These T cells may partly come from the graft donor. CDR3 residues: CASSMIEGDEAFF. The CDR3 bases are TGTGCCAGTAGTATGATTGAGGGGGATGAAGCTTTCTTT. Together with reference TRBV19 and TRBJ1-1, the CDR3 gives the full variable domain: DGGITQSPKYLFRKEGQNVTLSCEQNLNHDAMYWYRQDPGQGLRLIYYSQIVNDFQKGDIAEGYSVSREKKESFPLTVTSAQKNPTAFYLCASSMIEGDEAFFGQGTRLTVV.